These T cell receptor beta chains were read from a single sample in a study of CD8+ T cells in alopecia areata. TCRdb's table, derived via immunoSEQ multiplex PCR, lists solely in-frame clones and lacks some. Here the sample spans 190,000 or so clones, 60% being singletons. The specimen was CD4+ T cells sorted from blood, collected at week 4, from a patient treated with tofacitinib. These receptor sequences come from a human donor with alopecia areata. The CDR3 runs from the conserved cysteine through the conserved F or W. Each record gives: clone size, J gene, CDR3 length, D gene, V gene, CDR3 protein, CDR3 DNA. A D gene is named only where the DNA matches it firmly. Some rows have no size entry. The others give once, few or many, or a class for an expanded clone.

few | TRBJ2-1 | 15 | . | TRBV29-1 | CSVGYPGRTSNEQFF | TGCAGCGTCGGTTATCCGGGACGAACCTCGAATGAGCAGTTCTTC
. | TRBJ1-6 | 12 | . | TRBV29-1 | CSVEDGRSPLHF | TGCAGCGTTGAAGATGGAAGGTCACCCCTCCACTTT
few | TRBJ2-7 | 13 | . | TRBV29-1 | CSVEVAGSYEQYF | TGCAGCGTTGAAGTCGCCGGTTCCTACGAGCAGTACTTC
. | TRBJ2-3 | 15 | TRBD2 | TRBV10-3 | CAIKTGGRNTDTQYF | TGTGCCATCAAGACGGGGGGGCGGAACACAGATACGCAGTATTTT
. | TRBJ2-5 | 14 | . | TRBV15 | CATSRGGGQETQYF | TGTGCCACCAGCAGAGGAGGGGGCCAAGAGACCCAGTACTTC
many | TRBJ1-2 | 14 | . | TRBV28 | CATSEAAPNYGYTF | TGTGCCACTAGCGAGGCGGCCCCTAACTATGGCTACACCTTC
. | TRBJ1-2 | 13 | TRBD1 | TRBV30 | CAWSVLPGQHYTF | TGTGCCTGGAGTGTACTCCCGGGACAGCACTACACCTTC
. | TRBJ1-1 | 14 | . | TRBV6-6 | CASRPLGAHTEAFF | TGTGCCAGCCGCCCTTTGGGGGCGCACACTGAAGCTTTCTTT
. | TRBJ1-1 | 13 | . | TRBV30 | CAWILRGNTEAFF | TGTGCCTGGATTCTACGTGGGAACACTGAAGCTTTCTTT
. | TRBJ1-2 | 14 | . | TRBV13 | CASSPPNRNYGYTF | TGTGCCAGCAGCCCTCCAAACAGGAACTATGGCTACACCTTC
. | TRBJ2-2 | 15 | . | TRBV30 | CAWKVGSGYTGELFF | TGTGCCTGGAAGGTCGGTAGCGGATACACCGGGGAGCTGTTTTTT
. | TRBJ1-2 | 12 | . | TRBV29-1 | CSVGNRVYGYTF | TGCAGCGTTGGCAACAGGGTCTATGGCTACACCTTC
. | TRBJ2-5 | 13 | . | TRBV27 | CASSFYRSETQYF | TGTGCCAGCAGTTTCTATCGTTCGGAGACCCAGTACTTC
. | TRBJ2-7 | 18 | TRBD1 | TRBV5-1 | CASSLARGTGALQAEQYF | TGCGCCAGCAGCTTGGCTCGGGGGACAGGCGCTCTACAGGCCGAGCAGTACTTC
. | TRBJ1-1 | 15 | TRBD1 | TRBV4-2 | CASSPTGTGWTEAFF | TGTGCCAGCAGCCCAACCGGGACAGGGTGGACTGAAGCTTTCTTT
once | TRBJ1-5 | 15 | TRBD1 | TRBV30 | CAWSGQGAGNQPQHF | TGTGCCTGGAGTGGACAGGGCGCAGGCAATCAGCCCCAGCATTTT
. | TRBJ2-7 | 17 | TRBD1 | TRBV4-1 | CASSQPTGGTGMYEQYF | TGCGCCAGCAGCCAACCCACCGGCGGGACAGGGATGTACGAGCAGTACTTC
. | TRBJ1-1 | 13 | . | TRBV30 | CAWRMASSTEAFF | TGTGCCTGGAGGATGGCCTCGAGCACTGAAGCTTTCTTT
once | TRBJ1-6 | 16 | . | TRBV5-1 | CASSWDPSSYNSPLHF | TGCGCCAGCAGCTGGGACCCGAGCTCCTATAATTCACCCCTCCACTTT
. | TRBJ1-2 | 13 | TRBD1 | TRBV7-2 | CATKAGTDYGYTF | TGTGCCACCAAAGCCGGGACAGACTATGGCTACACCTTC
once | TRBJ2-1 | 14 | TRBD2 | TRBV27 | CASSFQRGGNEQFF | TGTGCCAGCAGTTTCCAGCGGGGGGGCAATGAGCAGTTCTTC
. | TRBJ2-1 | 15 | TRBD2 | TRBV30 | CAWKTGLAGSWEQFF | TGTGCCTGGAAAACGGGACTAGCGGGCTCCTGGGAGCAGTTCTTC
. | TRBJ2-3 | 16 | . | TRBV15 | CATSRDPKPGTDTQYF | TGTGCCACCAGCAGAGATCCTAAGCCAGGCACAGATACGCAGTATTTT
. | TRBJ1-2 | 14 | . | TRBV5-1 | CASSSAPLSYGYTF | TGCGCCAGCAGCTCCGCTCCCCTGTCCTATGGCTACACCTTC
few | TRBJ2-3 | 11 | TRBD1 | TRBV19 | CASSSGTGQDF | TGTGCCAGTAGTTCCGGGACAGGGCAGGATTTT
. | TRBJ2-7 | 14 | TRBD2 | TRBV5-1 | CASSLRTSGHEQYF | TGCGCCAGCAGCTTGAGGACTAGCGGCCACGAGCAGTACTTC
. | TRBJ2-1 | 14 | TRBD1 | TRBV30 | CAWGQGRSYNEQFF | TGTGCCTGGGGACAGGGGAGATCCTACAATGAGCAGTTCTTC
once | TRBJ1-4 | 18 | TRBD1 | TRBV30 | CAWTSRGQGAGGNEKLFF | TGTGCCTGGACCTCCCGGGGACAGGGGGCAGGTGGTAATGAAAAACTGTTTTTT
. | TRBJ2-1 | 15 | . | TRBV4-2 | CASSLDTLSYNEQFF | TGTGCCAGCAGCCTGGACACCCTCTCCTACAATGAGCAGTTCTTC
. | TRBJ2-7 | 14 | . | TRBV10-3 | CAISERTGSYEQYF | TGTGCCATCAGTGAGAGAACAGGGTCCTACGAGCAGTACTTC
few | TRBJ2-5 | 13 | . | TRBV29-1 | CSASPGRVETQYF | TGCAGCGCAAGCCCCGGCAGGGTAGAGACCCAGTACTTC
once | TRBJ2-5 | 13 | . | TRBV30 | CAWKPATVGTQYF | TGTGCCTGGAAACCTGCGACCGTTGGGACCCAGTACTTC
. | TRBJ1-1 | 13 | . | TRBV29-1 | CSGSLTANTEAFF | TGCAGCGGCAGCCTGACAGCGAACACTGAAGCTTTCTTT
few | TRBJ2-7 | 13 | . | TRBV12-5 | CASGLGQGYEQYF | TGTGCTAGTGGTTTGGGGCAGGGGTACGAGCAGTACTTC
. | TRBJ2-1 | 15 | TRBD2 | TRBV5-1 | CASSRPASGGNEQFF | TGCGCCAGCAGCCGTCCGGCTAGCGGGGGCAATGAGCAGTTCTTC
few | TRBJ1-2 | 17 | . | TRBV28 | CASSPTGRPRLNYGYTF | TGTGCCAGCAGTCCAACAGGGCGTCCAAGGCTTAACTATGGCTACACCTTC
few | TRBJ2-5 | 14 | . | TRBV30 | CAWSARGPPVPQYF | TGTGCCTGGAGTGCCCGGGGCCCCCCTGTCCCCCAGTACTTC
. | TRBJ1-2 | 14 | . | TRBV29-1 | CSVELQTGVYGYTF | TGCAGCGTTGAGCTTCAGACAGGTGTCTATGGCTACACCTTC
. | TRBJ1-1 | 14 | . | TRBV6-1 | CASSEGRTNTEAFF | TGTGCCAGCAGTGAAGGTCGAACCAACACTGAAGCTTTCTTT
. | TRBJ2-1 | 15 | TRBD1 | TRBV5-1 | CASSAGQGSYNEQFF | TGCGCCAGCAGCGCAGGACAGGGCTCCTACAATGAGCAGTTCTTC
. | TRBJ1-6 | 14 | . | TRBV2 | CASSDQGPNSPLHF | TGTGCCAGCAGTGATCAGGGGCCGAATTCACCCCTCCACTTT
few | TRBJ1-4 | 15 | . | TRBV4-1 | CASSLLPGEREKLFF | TGCGCCAGCAGCCTCCTACCTGGGGAGAGGGAAAAACTGTTTTTT
. | TRBJ1-6 | 14 | . | TRBV5-6 | CASSLRDGHSPLHF | TGTGCCAGCAGCTTAAGGGACGGGCATTCACCCCTCCACTTT
. | TRBJ2-6 | 17 | . | TRBV7-2 | CASSLVPGGFGANVLTF | TGTGCCAGCAGCTTAGTACCGGGGGGCTTTGGGGCCAACGTCCTGACTTTC
. | TRBJ2-2 | 16 | TRBD1 | TRBV13 | CASSLRTGSNTGELFF | TGTGCCAGCAGCCTGAGGACAGGGTCGAACACCGGGGAGCTGTTTTTT
. | TRBJ2-7 | 15 | . | TRBV5-1 | CASSLGNRRRVEQYF | TGCGCCAGCAGCTTAGGGAACAGGCGAAGGGTCGAGCAGTACTTC
. | TRBJ2-1 | 15 | TRBD2 | TRBV29-1 | CSVALTSGSDNEQFF | TGCAGCGTTGCCCTGACTAGCGGGAGTGACAATGAGCAGTTCTTC
. | TRBJ1-4 | 16 | TRBD1 | TRBV5-1 | CASTRTGVAADEKLFF | TGCGCCAGCACCCGGACAGGGGTCGCCGCGGATGAAAAACTGTTTTTT
. | TRBJ2-5 | 15 | . | TRBV2 | CASSAPSSLQETQYF | TGTGCCAGCAGTGCCCCTAGCAGCCTTCAAGAGACCCAGTACTTC